The T cell receptor (beta chain) under discussion was sequenced for a study of blood T cell repertoires in COVID-19 (dated by TCRdb to about 2020). Regarding the complete study: Samples from collaborators originated in the United States, Italy and Spain and spanned both the acute and convalescent phases of COVID-19. The prospective study material was composed of cDNA or gDNA derived from T cells, B-cell-depleted T cells, or PBMCs. Subjects who had been exposed to COVID-19, were actively infected with it, or had recovered from it provided the deeply sampled blood TCRbeta repertoires that made up the dataset. The repertoires were released in a freely available public database meant as a resource for research on the immune response to SARS-CoV-2. The samples were drawn from the first 160 participants of the ongoing ImmuneRACE study and from 1,254 subjects provided by 6 global collaborators. Sample metadata almost always included a de-identified subject ID, COVID-19 status, age in years and sex. HLA class I and class II types, where available, came from metadata supplied by the sample provider rather than from assay-based typing. Findings and caveats that apply to the study as a whole: The quantity of clinical and demographic metadata differed by source and by participant and was supplied without curation.

Each collaborating institution followed its own protocols to collect whole blood in K2EDTA tubes. For TCRbeta analysis, collaborators shipped samples as frozen whole blood, isolated PBMCs, or DNA extracted from either of those sample types. TCRbeta CDR3 regions were amplified from genomic DNA by means of the immunoSEQ Assay, a bias-controlled multiplex PCR. The source study handled its data this way. The number of nucleated cells in each sample was estimated by amplification of reference gene primers within the assay. Sequence reads were collapsed and filtered to measure the absolute abundance of every unique TCRbeta CDR3 rearrangement. For each sample, productive Simpson clonality was calculated as the square root of Simpson's diversity index across productive rearrangements. Drawn from immuneACCESS, this table holds only the in-frame rearrangements with V and J called that TCRdb kept. Clones are partly lost; checked studies trace under half to an unresolved V gene and leave the rest unexplained. Clone size and V and J calls were adopted from that table, with D and trimming inferred from the DNA. The table for this sample lists about 90,000 clones; about 82% of them were counted only once. The biggest ten clones account for about 12% of the sample.

This clone occurred a few times. Its antigen specificity is not known. No much larger clone exists at a distance of one base, and base qualities are not known. This TCR was sampled from a woman in her 70s with active or convalescent COVID-19. The specimen was peripheral blood.

The bases read TGTGCCAGCAGCCAATCCGCGGATCGTAATTCACCCCTCCACTTT. It encodes CASSQSADRNSPLHF. The chain employs TRBV3-1 (or the pseudogene TRBV3-2) and TRBJ1-6; the D gene remains uncertain. The junction carries 11 bases between V and J, which are trimmed by 2 bases and 6 bases respectively. The CDR3 contains 15 residues, cysteine and phenylalanine counted. This entry keeps only the CDR3 DNA: 45 bases, framed from base 1. From the germline V gene (reference sequence), CDR1 is LGHDT and CDR2 is YNNKEL.